These 21 T cell receptor beta chains were all obtained from the same sample, sequenced in a study of blood T cell repertoires in COVID-19. The data were produced by immunoSEQ multiplex PCR, yet TCRdb's version contains in-frame clones alone and is incomplete. The sample shows roughly 150,000 clones, 88% of them seen only once. The sequencing input was peripheral blood. The receptors were sampled from a man in his forties or fifties who had recovered from COVID-19.

The rearrangement links TRBV7-3 to TRBJ2-5, with D perhaps matching TRBD1 (6 bases). The V gene's germline CDR1 is SGHTA and CDR2 FQGTGA. This CDR3 is built from 15 residues. Trimming left V 2 bases short and J 5 bases short, with 15 bases between. Here the CDR3 reads CASSLEGQRGETQYF. The CDR3 nucleotides read TGTGCCAGCAGCTTAGAAGGACAGAGGGGGGAGACCCAGTACTTC.

The rearrangement uses TRBV5-4 and TRBJ2-7, with no clear D. V lost 2 bases and J 0 bases, leaving 6 bases between the germline ends. CDR1 SGHNT and CDR2 YYREEE come from the germline V gene (reference sequence). The length of the CDR3 is 13 residues. CDR3 DNA sequence: TGTGCCAGCAGCTTCGCCGGCTCCTACGAGCAGTACTTC. Translating gives CASSFAGSYEQYF.

This clone was counted a few times. The CDR3 reads CASSYSTTGGGNQPQHF. The CDR3, as DNA: TGTGCCAGCAGTTACTCTACGACAGGGGGAGGCAATCAGCCCCAGCATTTT. This chain uses TRBV6-2 or TRBV6-3 with TRBJ1-5; 9 nucleotides align to TRBD1. J was trimmed by 2 bases and V by 0 bases; bases with no gene match: 5. The CDR3 spans 17 residues. Germline CDR1 MNHEY, CDR2 SVGEGT.

This clone was seen only a few times. The chain links TRBV4-2 to TRBJ2-7; TRBD1 matches at 8 bases. Trimming cost V 1 base and J 6 bases; bases outside gene matches: 5. This CDR3 has 14 amino acids. Germline CDR1 is LGHNA and CDR2 is YNFKEQ. CDR3 in amino acids: CASSQVTGGSEQYF. DNA of the CDR3: TGTGCCAGCAGCCAAGTAACAGGGGGAAGCGAGCAGTACTTC.

This clone was seen a few times. The rearrangement uses TRBV7-2 and TRBJ2-2, with a weak D call TRBD1 (6 bases). CDR1 is SGHTA and CDR2 is FQGNSA in the germline V gene. The CDR3 is 15 residues long. The V end was cut by 4 bases, the J end by 1 base, with 10 bases between. CDR3 sequence: CASSSQGLNTGELFF. CDR3 DNA: TGTGCCAGCAGCTCCCAGGGGCTGAACACCGGGGAGCTGTTTTTT.

This sequence joins TRBV28 and TRBJ1-5; D might be TRBD1 (5 bases). Trimming took 5 bases from V and 3 from J, leaving 11 bases between them. The CDR3 runs 14 residues. Germline lookup yields CDR1 MDHEN and CDR2 SYDVKM. This CDR3 is CASSPDSLNQPQHF. The CDR3 DNA reads as TGTGCCAGCAGTCCAGACAGCCTCAATCAGCCCCAGCATTTT.

The gene calls are TRBV15 and TRBJ1-4, with a possible D match to TRBD1 (5 bases). The V end lost 3 bases, the J end lost 3 bases, and 8 bases lay between the germline ends. Germline assignment: CDR1 LNHNV and CDR2 YYDKDF (reference sequence). The CDR3 is 14 amino acids. The CDR3 DNA is TGTGCCACCAGCAGGGGCAGGGCTAATGAAAAACTGTTTTTT. It translates to CATSRGRANEKLFF. Drawing the rest from reference TRBV15 and TRBJ1-4, the complete variable domain is DAMVIQNPRYQVTQFGKPVTLSCSQTLNHNVMYWYQQKSSQAPKLLFHYYDKDFNNEADTPDNFQSRRPNTSFCFLDIRSPGLGDTAMYLCATSRGRANEKLFFGSGTQLSVL.

The chain combines TRBV5-8 with TRBJ2-5; TRBD1 aligns across 8 bases. The germline gives CDR1 SGHTS, CDR2 YDEGEE. V shed 4 bases and J 5 bases; nucleotides not matched to a gene: 7. The CDR3 length is 14 residues. Written as DNA, the CDR3 is TGTGCCAGCAGCGACGGACAGGGACGGGAGACCCAGTACTTC. Translating it yields CASSDGQGRETQYF. Combining the CDR3 with reference TRBV5-8 and TRBJ2-5 gives the whole variable domain EAGVTQSPTHLIKTRGQQATLRCSPISGHTSVYWYQQALGLGLQFLLWYDEGEERNRGNFPPRFSGRQFPNYSSELNVNALELEDSALYLCASSDGQGRETQYFGPGTRLLVL.

This rearrangement joins TRBV4-3 to TRBJ1-2; maybe TRBD1 (5 bases). CDR3 length: 15 residues. V lost 0 bases and J 6 bases, leaving 14 bases between the germline ends. The V gene's germline CDR1 is LGHNA and CDR2 YSLEER. CDR3 DNA sequence: TGCGCCAGCAGCCAAGAAAAGGGGCTGGAGAATGGCTACACCTTC. Its protein is CASSQEKGLENGYTF.

The rearrangement links TRBV19 to TRBJ1-5, with 11 bases fitting TRBD1. The V gene's germline CDR1 is LNHDA and CDR2 SQIVND (reference sequence). V gave up 5 bases and J gave up 2 bases; unmatched junction bases: 11. The length of the CDR3 is 18 residues. CDR3: CASSRTGTGGRGNQPQHF. Written as DNA, the CDR3 is TGTGCCAGTAGTCGAACCGGGACAGGGGGAAGGGGCAATCAGCCCCAGCATTTT.

V gene TRBV30 combines with J gene TRBJ2-7; D may be TRBD1 (6 bases). The CDR3 consists of 12 residues. The germline gives CDR1 GTSNPN, CDR2 SVGIG (reference sequence). Trimming cost V 7 bases and J 2 bases, with 12 bases left between them. The CDR3 DNA reads TGTGCCTTCCAGACAGGTCCCTACGAGCAGTACTTC. Encoded protein: CAFQTGPYEQYF.

The J gene is TRBJ1-1, the V gene TRBV6-5, with D unresolved. Germline loops: CDR1 MNHEY, CDR2 SVGAGI. V was clipped by 8 bases and J by 1 base, with 11 bases between them. This CDR3 comprises 13 residues. The CDR3: CASHRLQNTEAFF. The CDR3 DNA follows: TGTGCCAGCCATCGATTACAGAACACTGAAGCTTTCTTT.

The chain couples TRBV5-1 to TRBJ2-1; 8 nucleotides line up with TRBD2. CDR3 length equals 15 residues. V dropped 5 bases and J dropped 0; count of bases not matched to a gene: 4. The V gene's germline CDR1 is SGHRS and CDR2 YFSETQ. The CDR3 spells CASSRAGASYNEQFF. CDR3 DNA: TGCGCCAGCAGTAGAGCGGGAGCCTCCTACAATGAGCAGTTCTTC.

The J gene is TRBJ1-4, the V gene TRBV7-9, with D perhaps matching TRBD1 (5 bases). The CDR3 length is 15 residues. Trimming took off 1 base at V and 4 bases at J, with 10 bases between the two ends. Germline-derived CDR1 and CDR2 are SEHNR and FQNEAQ (reference sequence). In DNA form, the CDR3 reads TGTGCCAGCAGCTTAGGAGGACAAATTAATGAAAAACTGTTTTTT. It yields the protein CASSLGGQINEKLFF.

The chain joins TRBV29-1 to TRBJ2-2, with 10 bases that match TRBD1. V lost 6 bases to trimming and J lost 6 bases; unmatched junction nucleotides: 4. The length of the CDR3 is 13 residues. Germline CDR1 is SQVTM and CDR2 is ANQGSEA. The CDR3 DNA reads as TGCAGCGTCTCCGGGACAGGGGCCGGGGAGCTGTTTTTT. It codes for CSVSGTGAGELFF.

This chain connects TRBV4-3 to TRBJ2-5; the D is unclear. Germline CDR1 is LGHNA and CDR2 is YSLEER. The CDR3 covers 15 residues. V was shortened by 0 bases and J by 1 base, with 9 bases between the two germline ends. In DNA, the CDR3 is TGCGCCAGCAGCCAAGATAGAGTAGCCCAAGAGACCCAGTACTTC. This gives the protein CASSQDRVAQETQYF.

The J gene is TRBJ2-3, the V gene TRBV3-1 (or the pseudogene TRBV3-2); 8 bases are a match to TRBD1. The CDR3 spans 19 residues. The germline V gene has CDR1 LGHDT and CDR2 YNNKEL (reference sequence). V dropped 1 base and J dropped 2; count of bases not matched to a gene: 14. CDR3: CASSQVVYGTGKLTDTQYF. In DNA, the CDR3 is TGTGCCAGCAGCCAAGTTGTCTATGGGACAGGAAAACTCACAGATACGCAGTATTTT.

The gene calls are TRBV6-6 and TRBJ2-6; 8 nucleotides agree with TRBD1. This CDR3 region has 18 residues. Losses at the gene ends were 6 bases for V and 2 bases for J; bases not matched to a gene: 12. The germline gives CDR1 MNHNY, CDR2 SVGAGI (reference sequence). Written as DNA, the CDR3 is TGTGCCAGCAGACGAAACCGACAGGGGCTCCCTGGGGCCAACGTCCTGACTTTC. This translates into CASRRNRQGLPGANVLTF.

The chain is built from TRBV4-1 and TRBJ1-5; D is possibly TRBD1 (6 bases). The CDR3 covers 15 residues. Germline CDR1 MGHRA, CDR2 YSYEKL. Trimming left V 5 bases short and J 4 bases short, with 15 bases between. The CDR3: CASSFRQVTNQPQHF. As DNA, the CDR3 is TGCGCCAGCAGCTTCAGACAGGTGACTAATCAGCCCCAGCATTTT.

This rearrangement joins TRBV2 to TRBJ2-5; D possibly corresponds to TRBD1 (6 bases). The CDR3 extends over 15 amino acids. The germline V gene has CDR1 SNHLY and CDR2 FYNNEI. Between the trimmed V and J ends, which lost 7 bases and 0 bases, there was a span of 15 bases. Written as DNA, the CDR3 is TGTGCCAGCATGACAGGACATAATTACCAAGAGACCCAGTACTTC. This gives the protein CASMTGHNYQETQYF.

This chain uses TRBV27 with TRBJ2-6; perhaps TRBD2 as D (5 bases). The V gene's germline CDR1 is MNHEY and CDR2 SMNVEV (reference sequence). The CDR3 has 16 residues. V lost 2 bases and J 1 base, leaving 9 bases between the germline ends. The CDR3 reads CASSLRTGSGANVLTF. CDR3 DNA sequence: TGTGCCAGCAGTTTACGGACGGGATCTGGGGCCAACGTCCTGACTTTC.